Below, one T cell receptor beta chain is given with its context. This sample was included in a study of cytomegalovirus exposure and HLA in healthy donors. The CDR3 length is 15 residues. The junction had 11 bases not matched to a gene; V was cut back by 5 bases and J by 6 bases. Germline values: CDR1 MDHEN, CDR2 SYDVKM. With 60 Vbeta and 13 Jbeta primers, the PCR was carried out. Some clones are missing from TCRdb's copy, which holds only in-frame ones; the method was immunoSEQ multiplex PCR. Here the sample spans more than 150,000 clones, around 83% being singletons. Sequencing was performed on PBMCs. The J gene is TRBJ2-7, the V gene TRBV28, with TRBD1 matching 9 bases. This clonotype was sampled from a woman aged 18 to 35 in good health and CMV-seronegative. The chain's CDR3 is CASSMGQGGFSEQYF. The CDR3 coding sequence is TGTGCCAGCAGTATGGGACAGGGTGGATTCTCCGAGCAGTACTTC.